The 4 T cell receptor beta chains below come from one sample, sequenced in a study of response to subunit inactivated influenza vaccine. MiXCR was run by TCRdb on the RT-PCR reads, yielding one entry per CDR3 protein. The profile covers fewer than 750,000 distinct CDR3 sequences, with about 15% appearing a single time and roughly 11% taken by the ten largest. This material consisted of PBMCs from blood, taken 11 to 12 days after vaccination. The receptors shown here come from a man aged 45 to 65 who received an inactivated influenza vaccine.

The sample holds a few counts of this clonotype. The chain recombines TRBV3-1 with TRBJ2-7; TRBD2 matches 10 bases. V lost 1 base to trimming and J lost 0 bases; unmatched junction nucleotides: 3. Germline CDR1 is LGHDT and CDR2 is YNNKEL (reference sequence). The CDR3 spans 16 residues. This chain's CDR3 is CASSQGSSGSSYEQYF. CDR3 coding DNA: TGTGCCAGCAGCCAAGGGTCTAGCGGGAGCTCCTACGAGCAGTACTTC.

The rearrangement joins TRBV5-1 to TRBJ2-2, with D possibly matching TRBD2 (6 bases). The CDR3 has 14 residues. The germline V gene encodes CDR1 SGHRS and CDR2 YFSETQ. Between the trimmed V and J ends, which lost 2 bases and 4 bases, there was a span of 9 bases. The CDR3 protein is CASSLPSATGELFF. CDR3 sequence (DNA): TGCGCCAGCAGCTTACCTAGCGCCACCGGGGAGCTGTTTTTT.

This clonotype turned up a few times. The chain's CDR3 is CASSQDQGAGYEQYF. CDR3 bases: TGCGCCAGCAGCCAAGATCAGGGGGCAGGATACGAGCAGTACTTC. The chain uses TRBV4-3 and TRBJ2-7, with 8 bases aligning to TRBD1. Germline V gives CDR1 LGHNA, CDR2 YSLEER. The CDR3 has 15 amino acids. The junction had 5 bases not matched to a gene; V was cut back by 0 bases and J by 4 bases.

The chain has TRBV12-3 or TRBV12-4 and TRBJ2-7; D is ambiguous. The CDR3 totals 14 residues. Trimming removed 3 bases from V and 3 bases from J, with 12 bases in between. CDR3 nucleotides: TGTGCCAGCAGTTTTGCCGAGATGGTCTACGAGCAGTACTTC. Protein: CASSFAEMVYEQYF.